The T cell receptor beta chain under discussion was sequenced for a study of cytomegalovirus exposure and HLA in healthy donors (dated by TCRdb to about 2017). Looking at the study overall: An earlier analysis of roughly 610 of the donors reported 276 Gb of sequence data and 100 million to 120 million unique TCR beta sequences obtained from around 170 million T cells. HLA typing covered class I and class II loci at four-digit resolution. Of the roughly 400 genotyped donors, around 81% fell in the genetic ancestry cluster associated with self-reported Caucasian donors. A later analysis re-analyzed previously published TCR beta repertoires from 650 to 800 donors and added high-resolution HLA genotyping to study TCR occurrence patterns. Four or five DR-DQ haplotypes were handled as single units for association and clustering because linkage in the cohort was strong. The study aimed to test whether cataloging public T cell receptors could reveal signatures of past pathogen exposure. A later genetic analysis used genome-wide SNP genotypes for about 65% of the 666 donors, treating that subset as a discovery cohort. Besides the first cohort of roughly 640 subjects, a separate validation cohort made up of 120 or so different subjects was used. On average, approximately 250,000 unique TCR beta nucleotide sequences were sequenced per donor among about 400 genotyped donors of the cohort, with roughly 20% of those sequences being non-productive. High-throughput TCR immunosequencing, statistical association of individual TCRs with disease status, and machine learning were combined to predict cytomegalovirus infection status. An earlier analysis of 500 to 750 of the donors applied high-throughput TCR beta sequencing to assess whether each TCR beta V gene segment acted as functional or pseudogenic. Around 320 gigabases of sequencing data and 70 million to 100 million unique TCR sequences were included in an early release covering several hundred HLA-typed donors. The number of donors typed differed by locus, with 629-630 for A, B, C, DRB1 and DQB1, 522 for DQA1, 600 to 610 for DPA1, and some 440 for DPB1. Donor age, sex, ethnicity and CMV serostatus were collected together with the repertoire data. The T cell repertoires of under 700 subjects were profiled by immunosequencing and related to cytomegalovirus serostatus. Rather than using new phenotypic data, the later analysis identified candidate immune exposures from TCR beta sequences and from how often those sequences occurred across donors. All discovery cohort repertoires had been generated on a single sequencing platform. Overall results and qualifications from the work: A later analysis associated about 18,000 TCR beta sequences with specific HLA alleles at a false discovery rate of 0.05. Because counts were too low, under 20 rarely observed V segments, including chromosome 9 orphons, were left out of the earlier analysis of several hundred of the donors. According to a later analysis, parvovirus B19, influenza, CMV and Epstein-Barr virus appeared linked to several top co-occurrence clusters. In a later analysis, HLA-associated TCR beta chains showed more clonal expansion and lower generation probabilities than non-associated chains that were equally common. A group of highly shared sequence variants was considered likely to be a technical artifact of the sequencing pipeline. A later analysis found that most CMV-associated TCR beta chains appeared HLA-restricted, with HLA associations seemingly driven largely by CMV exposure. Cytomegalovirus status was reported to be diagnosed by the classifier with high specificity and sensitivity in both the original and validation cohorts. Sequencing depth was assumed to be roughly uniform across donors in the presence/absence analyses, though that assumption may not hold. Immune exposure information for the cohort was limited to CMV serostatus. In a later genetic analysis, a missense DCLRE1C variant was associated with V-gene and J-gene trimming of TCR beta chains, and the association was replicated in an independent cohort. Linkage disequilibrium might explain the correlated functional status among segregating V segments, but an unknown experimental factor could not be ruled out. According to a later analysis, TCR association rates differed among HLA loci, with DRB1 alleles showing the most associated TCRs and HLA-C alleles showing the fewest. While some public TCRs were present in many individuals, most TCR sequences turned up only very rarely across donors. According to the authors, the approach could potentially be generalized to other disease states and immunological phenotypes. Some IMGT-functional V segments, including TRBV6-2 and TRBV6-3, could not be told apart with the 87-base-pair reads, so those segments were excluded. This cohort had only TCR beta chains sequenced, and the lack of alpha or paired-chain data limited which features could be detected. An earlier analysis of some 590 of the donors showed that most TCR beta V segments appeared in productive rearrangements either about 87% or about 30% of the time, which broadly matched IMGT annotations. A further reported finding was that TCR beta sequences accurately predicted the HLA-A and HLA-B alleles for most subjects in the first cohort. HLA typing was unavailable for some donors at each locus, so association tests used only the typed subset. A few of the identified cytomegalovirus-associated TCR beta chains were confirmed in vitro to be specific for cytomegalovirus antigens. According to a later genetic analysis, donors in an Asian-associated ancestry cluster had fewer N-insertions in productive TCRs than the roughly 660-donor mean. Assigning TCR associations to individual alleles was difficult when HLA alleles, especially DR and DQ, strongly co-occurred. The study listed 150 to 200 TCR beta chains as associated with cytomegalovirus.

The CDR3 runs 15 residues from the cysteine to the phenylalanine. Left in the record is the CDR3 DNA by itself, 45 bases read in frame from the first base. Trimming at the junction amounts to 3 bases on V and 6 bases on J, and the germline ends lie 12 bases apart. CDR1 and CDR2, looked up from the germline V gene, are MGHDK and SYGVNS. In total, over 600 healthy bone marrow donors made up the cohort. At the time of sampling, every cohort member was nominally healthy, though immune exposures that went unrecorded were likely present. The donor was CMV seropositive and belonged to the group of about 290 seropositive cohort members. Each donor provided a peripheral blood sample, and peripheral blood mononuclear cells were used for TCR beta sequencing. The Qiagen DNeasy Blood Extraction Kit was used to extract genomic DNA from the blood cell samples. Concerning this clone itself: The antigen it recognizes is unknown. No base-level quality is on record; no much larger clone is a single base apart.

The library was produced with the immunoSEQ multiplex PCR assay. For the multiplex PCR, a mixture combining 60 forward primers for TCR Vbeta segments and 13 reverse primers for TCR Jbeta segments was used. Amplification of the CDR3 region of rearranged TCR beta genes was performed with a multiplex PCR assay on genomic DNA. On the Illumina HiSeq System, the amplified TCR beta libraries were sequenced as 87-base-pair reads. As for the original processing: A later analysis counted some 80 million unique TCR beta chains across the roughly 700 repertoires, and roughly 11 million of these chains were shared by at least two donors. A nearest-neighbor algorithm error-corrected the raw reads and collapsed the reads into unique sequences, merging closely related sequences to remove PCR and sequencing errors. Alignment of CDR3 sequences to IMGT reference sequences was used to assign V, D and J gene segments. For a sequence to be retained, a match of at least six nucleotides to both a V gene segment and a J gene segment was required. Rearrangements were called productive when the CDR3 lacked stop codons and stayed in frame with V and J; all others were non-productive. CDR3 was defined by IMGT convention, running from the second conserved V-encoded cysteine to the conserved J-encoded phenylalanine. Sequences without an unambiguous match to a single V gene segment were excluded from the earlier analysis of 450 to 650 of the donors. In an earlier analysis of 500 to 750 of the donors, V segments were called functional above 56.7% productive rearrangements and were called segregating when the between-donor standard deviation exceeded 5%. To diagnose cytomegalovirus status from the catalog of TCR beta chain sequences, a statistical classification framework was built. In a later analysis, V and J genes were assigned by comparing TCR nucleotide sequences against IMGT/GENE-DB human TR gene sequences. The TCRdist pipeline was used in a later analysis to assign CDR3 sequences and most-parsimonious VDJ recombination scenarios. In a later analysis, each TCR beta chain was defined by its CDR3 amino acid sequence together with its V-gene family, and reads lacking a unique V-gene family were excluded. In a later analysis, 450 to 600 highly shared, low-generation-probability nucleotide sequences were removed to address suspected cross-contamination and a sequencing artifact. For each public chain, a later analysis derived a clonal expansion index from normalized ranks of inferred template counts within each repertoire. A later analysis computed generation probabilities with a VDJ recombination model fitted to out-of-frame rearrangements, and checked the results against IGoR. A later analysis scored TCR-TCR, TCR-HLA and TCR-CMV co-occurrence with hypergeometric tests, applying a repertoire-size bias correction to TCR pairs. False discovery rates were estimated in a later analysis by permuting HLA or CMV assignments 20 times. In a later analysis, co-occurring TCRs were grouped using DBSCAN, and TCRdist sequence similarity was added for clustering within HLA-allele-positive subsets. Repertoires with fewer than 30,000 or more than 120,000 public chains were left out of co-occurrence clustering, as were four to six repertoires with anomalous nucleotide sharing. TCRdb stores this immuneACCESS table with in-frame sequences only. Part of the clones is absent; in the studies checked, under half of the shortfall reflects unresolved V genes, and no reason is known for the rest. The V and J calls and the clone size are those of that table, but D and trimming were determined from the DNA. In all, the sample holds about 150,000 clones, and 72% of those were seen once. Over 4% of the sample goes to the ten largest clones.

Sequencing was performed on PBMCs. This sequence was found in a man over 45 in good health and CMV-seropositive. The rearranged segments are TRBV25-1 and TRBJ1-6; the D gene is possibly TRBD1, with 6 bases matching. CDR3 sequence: CASSDGQLSNSPLHF. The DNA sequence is TGTGCCAGCAGTGACGGACAGCTATCTAATTCACCCCTCCACTTT.